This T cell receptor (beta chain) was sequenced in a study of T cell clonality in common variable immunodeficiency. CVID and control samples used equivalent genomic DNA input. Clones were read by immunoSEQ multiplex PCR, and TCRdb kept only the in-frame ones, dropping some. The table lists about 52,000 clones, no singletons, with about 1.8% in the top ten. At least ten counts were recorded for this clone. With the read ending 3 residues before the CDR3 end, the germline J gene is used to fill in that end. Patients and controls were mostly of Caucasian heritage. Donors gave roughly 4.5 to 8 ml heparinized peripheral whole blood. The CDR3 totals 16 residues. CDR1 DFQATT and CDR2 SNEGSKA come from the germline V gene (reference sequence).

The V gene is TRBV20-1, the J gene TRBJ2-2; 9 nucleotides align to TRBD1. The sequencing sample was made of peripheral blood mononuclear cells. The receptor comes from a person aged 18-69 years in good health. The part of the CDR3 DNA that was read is TGCAGTGCCCCAGATCTAGGACAGGGGAGTAATTCACCG. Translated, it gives CSAPDLGQGSNSP. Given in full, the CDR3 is CSAPDLGQGSNSPLFF.